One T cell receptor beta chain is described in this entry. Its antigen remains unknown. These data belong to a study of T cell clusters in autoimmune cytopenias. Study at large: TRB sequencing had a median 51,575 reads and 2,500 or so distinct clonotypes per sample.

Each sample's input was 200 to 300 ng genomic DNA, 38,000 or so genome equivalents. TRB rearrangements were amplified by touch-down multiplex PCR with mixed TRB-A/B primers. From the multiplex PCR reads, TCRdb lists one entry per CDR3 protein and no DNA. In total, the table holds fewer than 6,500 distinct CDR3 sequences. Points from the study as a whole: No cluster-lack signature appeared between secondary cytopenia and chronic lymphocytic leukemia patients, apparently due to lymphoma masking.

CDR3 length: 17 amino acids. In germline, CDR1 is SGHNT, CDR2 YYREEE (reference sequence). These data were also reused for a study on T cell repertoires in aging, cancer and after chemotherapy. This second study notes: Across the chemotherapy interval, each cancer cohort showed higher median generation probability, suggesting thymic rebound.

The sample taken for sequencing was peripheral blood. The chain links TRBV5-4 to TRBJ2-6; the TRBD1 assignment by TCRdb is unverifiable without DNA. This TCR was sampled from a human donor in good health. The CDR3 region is CASRPGQWISGANVLTF.